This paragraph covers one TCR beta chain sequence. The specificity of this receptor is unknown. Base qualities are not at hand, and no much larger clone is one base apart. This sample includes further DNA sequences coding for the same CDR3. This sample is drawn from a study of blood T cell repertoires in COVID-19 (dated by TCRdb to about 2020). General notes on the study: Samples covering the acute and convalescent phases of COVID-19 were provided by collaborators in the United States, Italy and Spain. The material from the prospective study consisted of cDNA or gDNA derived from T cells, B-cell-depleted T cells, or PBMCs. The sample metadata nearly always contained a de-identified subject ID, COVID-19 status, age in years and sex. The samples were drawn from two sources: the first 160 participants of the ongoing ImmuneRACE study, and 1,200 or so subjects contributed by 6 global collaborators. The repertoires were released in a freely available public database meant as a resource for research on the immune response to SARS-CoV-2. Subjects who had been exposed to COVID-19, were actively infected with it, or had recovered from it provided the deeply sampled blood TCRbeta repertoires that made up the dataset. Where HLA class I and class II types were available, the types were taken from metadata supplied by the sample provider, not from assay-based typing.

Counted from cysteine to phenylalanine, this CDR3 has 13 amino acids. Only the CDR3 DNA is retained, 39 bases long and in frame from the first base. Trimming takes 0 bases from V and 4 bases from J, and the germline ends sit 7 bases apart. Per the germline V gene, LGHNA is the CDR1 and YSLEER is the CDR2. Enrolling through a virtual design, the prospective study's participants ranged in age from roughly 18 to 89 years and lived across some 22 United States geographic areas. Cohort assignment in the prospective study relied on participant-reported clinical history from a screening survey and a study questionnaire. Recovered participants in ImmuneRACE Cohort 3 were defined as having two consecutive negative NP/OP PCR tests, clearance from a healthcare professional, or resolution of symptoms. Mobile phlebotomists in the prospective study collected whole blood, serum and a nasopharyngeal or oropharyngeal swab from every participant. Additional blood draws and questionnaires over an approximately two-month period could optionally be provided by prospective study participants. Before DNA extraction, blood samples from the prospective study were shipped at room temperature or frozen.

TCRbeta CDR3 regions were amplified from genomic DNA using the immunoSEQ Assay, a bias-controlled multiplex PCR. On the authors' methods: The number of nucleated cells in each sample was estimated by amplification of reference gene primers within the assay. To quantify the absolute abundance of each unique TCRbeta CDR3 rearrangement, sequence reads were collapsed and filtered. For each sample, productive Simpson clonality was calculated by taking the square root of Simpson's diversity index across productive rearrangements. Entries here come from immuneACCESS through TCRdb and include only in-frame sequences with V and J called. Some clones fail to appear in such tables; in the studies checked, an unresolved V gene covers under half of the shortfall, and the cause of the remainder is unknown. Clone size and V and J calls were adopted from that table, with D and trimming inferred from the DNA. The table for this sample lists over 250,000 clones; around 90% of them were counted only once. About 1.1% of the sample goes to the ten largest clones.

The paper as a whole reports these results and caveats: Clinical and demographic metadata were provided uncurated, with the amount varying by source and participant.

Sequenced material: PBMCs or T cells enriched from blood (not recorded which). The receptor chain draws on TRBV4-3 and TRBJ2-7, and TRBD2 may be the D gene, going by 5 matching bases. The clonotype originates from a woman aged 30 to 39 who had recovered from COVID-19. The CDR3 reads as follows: CASSQDRGYEQYF. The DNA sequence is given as TGCGCCAGCAGCCAAGATCGGGGTTACGAGCAGTACTTC.